This passage covers 5 T cell receptor beta chains from one sample sequenced in a study of blood T cell repertoires in COVID-19. The assay was immunoSEQ multiplex PCR, and TCRdb's table has in-frame clones only and misses some. The sample has about 250,000 clones; approximately 86% are singletons. Sequenced material: peripheral blood. The receptors come from a man older than 75 with acute or convalescent COVID-19.

The chain uses TRBV12-3 or TRBV12-4 and TRBJ2-1; 7 positions agree with TRBD2. V gave up 5 bases and J gave up 10 bases; unmatched junction bases: 5. The CDR3 covers 12 residues. CDR3 bases: TGTGCCAGCAGTCGCGGGGAGGGCGAGCAGTTCTTC. This gives the protein CASSRGEGEQFF.

The rearrangement links TRBV24-1 to TRBJ2-3, with D tentatively TRBD2 (6 bases). Germline CDR1 is KGHDR and CDR2 is SFDVKD. V was shortened by 3 bases and J by 7 bases, with 16 bases between the two germline ends. The CDR3 runs 15 residues. This CDR3 is CATSDSGGGPNTQYF. In DNA, the CDR3 is TGTGCCACCAGTGATAGTGGAGGAGGGCCAAATACGCAGTATTTT.

V and J are TRBV10-3 and TRBJ2-5; maybe TRBD1 (5 bases). V lost 3 bases and J lost 2, with 10 bases in between. Germline CDR1 ENHRY, CDR2 SYGVKD. CDR3 length equals 14 residues. The CDR3 DNA reads as TGTGCCATCAGTGACTGGCAGGGACAAGAGACCCAGTACTTC. Amino acids: CAISDWQGQETQYF.

The J gene is TRBJ1-1, the V gene TRBV5-6, with D uncertain. The germline gives CDR1 SGHDT, CDR2 YYEEEE. There are 16 residues in the CDR3. V dropped 6 bases and J dropped 0 bases, with 18 bases sitting between them. This CDR3 reads CASTPFFGGMNTEAFF. CDR3 DNA sequence: TGTGCCAGCACGCCGTTTTTTGGAGGGATGAACACTGAAGCTTTCTTT.

The chain joins TRBV2 to TRBJ1-1; D uncertain. The CDR3 contains 12 residues. Germline V gene data show CDR1 as SNHLY and CDR2 as FYNNEI. V was clipped by 9 bases and J by 0 bases, with 8 bases between them. The CDR3 sequence: CASEEMNTEAFF. The CDR3 DNA reads as TGTGCCAGTGAGGAGATGAACACTGAAGCTTTCTTT.